This T cell receptor beta chain was sequenced during a study of shared clonotypes between healthy human individuals. Study results and limitations: Depth was large, yet rarefaction showed that sorted-subset sequencing was incomplete. A generally larger estimated richness was seen in naive subsets than in memory subsets.

The table came from immunoSEQ multiplex PCR; TCRdb's copy has only in-frame clones and leaves some out. The data hold around 720,000 clones, with approximately 73% observed a single time. Adults of Caucasian background living in Nashville, Tennessee made up all donors. Turning to this clone: Its target is unknown.

Looked up from germline, CDR1 is SGHRS and CDR2 is YFSETQ. This CDR3 region has 17 residues. Trimming shortened V by 2 bases and J by 0 bases, and 17 bases separated the two germline ends. The receptor comes from a woman in her twenties or thirties in good health. Sequenced input: memory CD4+ T cells sorted from blood. Subset specified: CD45RA-negative fraction. V and J are TRBV5-1 and TRBJ1-1; D uncertain. This CDR3 is CASSFHTGSPMNTEAFF. The CDR3 DNA follows: TGCGCCAGCAGCTTTCATACGGGGTCCCCTATGAACACTGAAGCTTTCTTT.